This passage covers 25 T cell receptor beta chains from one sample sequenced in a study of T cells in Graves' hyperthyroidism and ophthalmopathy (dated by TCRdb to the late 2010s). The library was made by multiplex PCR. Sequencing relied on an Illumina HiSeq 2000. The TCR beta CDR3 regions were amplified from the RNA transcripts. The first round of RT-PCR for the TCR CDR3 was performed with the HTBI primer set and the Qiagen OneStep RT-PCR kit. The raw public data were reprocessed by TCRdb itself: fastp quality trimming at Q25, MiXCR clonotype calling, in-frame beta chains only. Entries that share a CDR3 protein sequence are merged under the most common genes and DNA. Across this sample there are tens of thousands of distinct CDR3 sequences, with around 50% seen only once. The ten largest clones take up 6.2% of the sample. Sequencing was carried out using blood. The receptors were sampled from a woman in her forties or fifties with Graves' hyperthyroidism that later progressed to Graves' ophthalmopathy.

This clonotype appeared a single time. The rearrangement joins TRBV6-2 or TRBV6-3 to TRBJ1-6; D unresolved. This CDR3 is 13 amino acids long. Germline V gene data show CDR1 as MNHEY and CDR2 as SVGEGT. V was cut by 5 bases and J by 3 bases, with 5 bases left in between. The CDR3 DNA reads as TGTGCCAGCAGTCCGGACTATAATTCACCCCTCCACTTT. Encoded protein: CASSPDYNSPLHF.

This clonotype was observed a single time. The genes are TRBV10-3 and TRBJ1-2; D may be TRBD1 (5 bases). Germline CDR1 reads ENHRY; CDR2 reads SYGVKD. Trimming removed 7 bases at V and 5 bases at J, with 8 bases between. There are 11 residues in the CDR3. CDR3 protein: CAIIGQYGYTF. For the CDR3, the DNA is TGTGCCATCATCGGACAATATGGCTACACCTTC.

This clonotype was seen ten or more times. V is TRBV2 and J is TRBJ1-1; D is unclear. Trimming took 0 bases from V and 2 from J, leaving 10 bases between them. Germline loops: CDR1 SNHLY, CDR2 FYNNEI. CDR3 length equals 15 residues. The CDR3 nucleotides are TGTGCCAGCAGTGAAGCGCTTACAGACAACACTGAAGCTTTCTTT. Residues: CASSEALTDNTEAFF.

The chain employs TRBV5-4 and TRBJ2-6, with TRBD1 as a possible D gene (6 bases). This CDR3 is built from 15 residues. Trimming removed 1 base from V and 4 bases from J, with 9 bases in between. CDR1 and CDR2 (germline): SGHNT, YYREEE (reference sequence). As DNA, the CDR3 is TGTGCCAGCAGCTTGTTAGGACAGGGGGCCAACGTCCTGACTTTC. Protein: CASSLLGQGANVLTF.

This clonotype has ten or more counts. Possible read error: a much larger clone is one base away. This CDR3 is CASGLMGLAGSYEQYF. In nucleotides, the CDR3 is TGTGCCAGCGGATTGATGGGACTAGCGGGATCCTACGAGCAGTACTTC. The chain carries TRBV7-2 and TRBJ2-7, with 13 bases that match TRBD2. Trimming at V came to 8 bases and at J to 1 base, leaving 8 bases not matched to a gene. Germline CDR1 SGHTA, CDR2 FQGNSA. This CDR3 has 16 residues. Full variable domain (rest looked up from reference TRBV7-2 and TRBJ2-7): GAGVSQSPSNKVTEKGKDVELRCDPISGHTALYWYRQSLGQGLEFLIYFQGNSAPDKSGLPSDRFSAERTGGSVSTLTIQRTQQEDSAVYLCASGLMGLAGSYEQYFGPGTRLTVT.

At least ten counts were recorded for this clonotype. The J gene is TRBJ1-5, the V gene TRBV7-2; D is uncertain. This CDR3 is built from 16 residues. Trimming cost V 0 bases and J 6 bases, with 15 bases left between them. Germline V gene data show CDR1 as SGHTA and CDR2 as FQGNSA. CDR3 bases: TGTGCCAGCAGCTTAGCGCTTGGGATTTCGGGTCAGCCCCAGCATTTT. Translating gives CASSLALGISGQPQHF.

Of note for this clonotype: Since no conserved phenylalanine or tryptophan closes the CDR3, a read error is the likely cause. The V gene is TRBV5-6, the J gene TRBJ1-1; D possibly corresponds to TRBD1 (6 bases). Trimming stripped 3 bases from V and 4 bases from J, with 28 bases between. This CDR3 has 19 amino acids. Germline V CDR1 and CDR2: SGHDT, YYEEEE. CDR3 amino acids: CASSSGGVLRGIDGTEAFV. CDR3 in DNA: TGTGCCAGCAGCTCCGGGGGGGTCCTTAGGGGGATAGATGGCACTGAAGCTTTCGTT.

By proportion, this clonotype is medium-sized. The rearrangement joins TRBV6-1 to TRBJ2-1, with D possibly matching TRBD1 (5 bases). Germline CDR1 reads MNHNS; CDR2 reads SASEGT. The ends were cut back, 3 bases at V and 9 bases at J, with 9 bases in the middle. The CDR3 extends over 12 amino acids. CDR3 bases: TGTGCCAGCAGTGACAGGGCTCTTGAGCAGTTCTTC. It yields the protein CASSDRALEQFF.

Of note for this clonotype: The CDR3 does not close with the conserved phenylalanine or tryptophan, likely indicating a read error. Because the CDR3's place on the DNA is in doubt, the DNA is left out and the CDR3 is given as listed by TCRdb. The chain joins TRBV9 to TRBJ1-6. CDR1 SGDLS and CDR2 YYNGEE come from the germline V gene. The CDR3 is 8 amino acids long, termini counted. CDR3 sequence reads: CASSVAPS.

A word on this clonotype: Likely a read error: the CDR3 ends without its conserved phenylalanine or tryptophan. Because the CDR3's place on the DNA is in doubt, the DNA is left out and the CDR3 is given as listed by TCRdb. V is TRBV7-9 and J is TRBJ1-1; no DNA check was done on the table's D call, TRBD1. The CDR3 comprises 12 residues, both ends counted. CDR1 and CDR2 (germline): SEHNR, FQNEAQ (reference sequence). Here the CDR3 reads CASSLGQGAASL.

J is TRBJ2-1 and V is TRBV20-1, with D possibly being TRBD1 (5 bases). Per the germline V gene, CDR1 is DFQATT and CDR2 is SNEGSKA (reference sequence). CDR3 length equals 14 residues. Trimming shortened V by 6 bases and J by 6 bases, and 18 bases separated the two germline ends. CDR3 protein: CSAKGFSYGNEQFF. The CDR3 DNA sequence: TGCAGTGCCAAGGGGTTTTCGTACGGCAATGAGCAGTTCTTC.

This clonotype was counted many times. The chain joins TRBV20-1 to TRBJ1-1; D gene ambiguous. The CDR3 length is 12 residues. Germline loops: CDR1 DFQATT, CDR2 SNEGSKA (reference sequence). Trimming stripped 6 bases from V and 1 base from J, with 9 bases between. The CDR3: CSADPRNTEAFF. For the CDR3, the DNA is TGCAGTGCGGACCCACGGAACACTGAAGCTTTCTTT.

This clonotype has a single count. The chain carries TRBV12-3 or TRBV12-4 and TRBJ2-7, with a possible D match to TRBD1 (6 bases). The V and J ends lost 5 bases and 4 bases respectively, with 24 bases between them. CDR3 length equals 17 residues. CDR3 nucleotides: TGTGCCAGCAGTCATACAGGGCGACTCTTCGGCCCTTACGAGCAGTACTTC. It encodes CASSHTGRLFGPYEQYF.

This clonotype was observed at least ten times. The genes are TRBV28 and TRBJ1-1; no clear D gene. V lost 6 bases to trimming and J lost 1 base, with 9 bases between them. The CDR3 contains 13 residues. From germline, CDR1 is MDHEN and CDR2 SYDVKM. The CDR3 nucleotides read TGTGCCAGCAGCCCCACAAGGAACACTGAAGCTTTCTTT. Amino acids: CASSPTRNTEAFF.

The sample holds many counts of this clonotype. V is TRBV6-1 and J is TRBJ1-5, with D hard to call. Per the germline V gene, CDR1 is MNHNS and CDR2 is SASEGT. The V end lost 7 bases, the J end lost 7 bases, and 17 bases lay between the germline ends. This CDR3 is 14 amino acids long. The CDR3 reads CASTITGSWQPQHF. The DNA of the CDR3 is TGTGCCAGCACCATAACTGGGTCTTGGCAGCCCCAGCATTTT.

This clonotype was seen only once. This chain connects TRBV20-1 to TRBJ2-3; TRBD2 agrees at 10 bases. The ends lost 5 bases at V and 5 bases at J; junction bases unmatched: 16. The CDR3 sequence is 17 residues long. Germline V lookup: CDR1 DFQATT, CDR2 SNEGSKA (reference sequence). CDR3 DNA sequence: TGCAGTGCTCTTCCACGGGTAGCGGGAGGCATTGGAGATACGCAGTATTTT. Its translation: CSALPRVAGGIGDTQYF.

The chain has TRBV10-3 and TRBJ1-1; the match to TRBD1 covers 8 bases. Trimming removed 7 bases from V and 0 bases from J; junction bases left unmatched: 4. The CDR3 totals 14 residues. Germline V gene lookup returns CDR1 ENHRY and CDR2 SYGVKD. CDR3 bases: TGTGCCATCAACATGGGACAGGTGAACACTGAAGCTTTCTTT. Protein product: CAINMGQVNTEAFF.

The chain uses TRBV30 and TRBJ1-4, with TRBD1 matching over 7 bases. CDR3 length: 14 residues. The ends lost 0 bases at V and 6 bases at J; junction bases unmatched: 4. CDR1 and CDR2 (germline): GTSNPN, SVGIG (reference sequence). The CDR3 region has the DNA TGTGCCTGGAGTGTGGCCGGGACAGATGAAAAACTGTTTTTT. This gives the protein CAWSVAGTDEKLFF.

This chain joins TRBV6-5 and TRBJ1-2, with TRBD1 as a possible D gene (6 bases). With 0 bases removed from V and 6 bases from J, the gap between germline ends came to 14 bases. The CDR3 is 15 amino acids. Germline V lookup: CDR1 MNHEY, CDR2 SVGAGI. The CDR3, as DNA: TGTGCCAGCAGTTACTCTTGGGCAGGGGCTGATGGCTACACCTTC. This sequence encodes CASSYSWAGADGYTF.

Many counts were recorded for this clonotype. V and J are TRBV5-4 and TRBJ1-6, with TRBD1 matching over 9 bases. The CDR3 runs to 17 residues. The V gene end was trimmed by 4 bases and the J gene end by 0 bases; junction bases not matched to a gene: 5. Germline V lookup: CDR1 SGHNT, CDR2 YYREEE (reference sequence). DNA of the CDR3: TGTGCCAGCAGCATGGGACAGGGATTCTCCTATAATTCACCCCTCCACTTT. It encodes CASSMGQGFSYNSPLHF.

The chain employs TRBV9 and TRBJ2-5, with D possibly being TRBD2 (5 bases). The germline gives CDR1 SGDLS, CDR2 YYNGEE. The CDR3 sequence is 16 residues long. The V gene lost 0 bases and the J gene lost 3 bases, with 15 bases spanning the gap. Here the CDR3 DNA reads TGTGCCAGCAGCGTAGGATTGACCAGCGGCGAAGAGACCCAGTACTTC. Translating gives CASSVGLTSGEETQYF.

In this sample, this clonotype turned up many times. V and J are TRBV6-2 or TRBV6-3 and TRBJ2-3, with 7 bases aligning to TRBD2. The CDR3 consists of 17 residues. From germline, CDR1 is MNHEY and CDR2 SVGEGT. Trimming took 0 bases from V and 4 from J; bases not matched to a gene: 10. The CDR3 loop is CASSYSLSAGEPDTQYF. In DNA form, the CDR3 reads TGTGCCAGCAGTTACTCCCTCTCGGCGGGAGAGCCAGATACGCAGTATTTT.

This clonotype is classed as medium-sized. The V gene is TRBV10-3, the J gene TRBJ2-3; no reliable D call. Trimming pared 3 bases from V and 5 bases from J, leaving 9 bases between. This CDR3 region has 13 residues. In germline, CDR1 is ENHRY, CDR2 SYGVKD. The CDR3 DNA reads TGTGCCATCAGTGACTCCAACGGAGATACGCAGTATTTT. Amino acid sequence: CAISDSNGDTQYF.

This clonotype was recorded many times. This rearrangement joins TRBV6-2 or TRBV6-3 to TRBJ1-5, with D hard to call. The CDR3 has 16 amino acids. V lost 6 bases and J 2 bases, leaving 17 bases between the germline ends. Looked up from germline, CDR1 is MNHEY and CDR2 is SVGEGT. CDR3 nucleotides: TGTGCCAGCAGACCCTTCGACAACACCCGCAATCAGCCCCAGCATTTT. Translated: CASRPFDNTRNQPQHF.

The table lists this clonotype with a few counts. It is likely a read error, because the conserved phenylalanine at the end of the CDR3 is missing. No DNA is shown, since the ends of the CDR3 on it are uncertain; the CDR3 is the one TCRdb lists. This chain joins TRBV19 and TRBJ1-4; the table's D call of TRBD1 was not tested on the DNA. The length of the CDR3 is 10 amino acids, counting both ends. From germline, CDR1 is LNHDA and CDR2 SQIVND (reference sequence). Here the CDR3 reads CASSIWGQGA.